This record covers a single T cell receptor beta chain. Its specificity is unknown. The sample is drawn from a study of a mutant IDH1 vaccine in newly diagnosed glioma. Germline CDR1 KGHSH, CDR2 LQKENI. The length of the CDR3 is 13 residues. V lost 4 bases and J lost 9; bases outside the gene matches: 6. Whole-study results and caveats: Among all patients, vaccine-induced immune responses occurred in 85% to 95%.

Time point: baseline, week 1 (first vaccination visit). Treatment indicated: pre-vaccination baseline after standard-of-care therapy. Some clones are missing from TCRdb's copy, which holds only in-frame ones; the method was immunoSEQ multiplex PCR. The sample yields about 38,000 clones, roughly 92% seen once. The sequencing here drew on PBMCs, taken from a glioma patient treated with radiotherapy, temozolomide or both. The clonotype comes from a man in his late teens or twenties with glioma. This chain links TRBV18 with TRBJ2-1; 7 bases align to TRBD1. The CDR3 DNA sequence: TGTGCCAGCTCACTTATCCGGGACAGTGAGCAGTTCTTC. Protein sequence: CASSLIRDSEQFF.